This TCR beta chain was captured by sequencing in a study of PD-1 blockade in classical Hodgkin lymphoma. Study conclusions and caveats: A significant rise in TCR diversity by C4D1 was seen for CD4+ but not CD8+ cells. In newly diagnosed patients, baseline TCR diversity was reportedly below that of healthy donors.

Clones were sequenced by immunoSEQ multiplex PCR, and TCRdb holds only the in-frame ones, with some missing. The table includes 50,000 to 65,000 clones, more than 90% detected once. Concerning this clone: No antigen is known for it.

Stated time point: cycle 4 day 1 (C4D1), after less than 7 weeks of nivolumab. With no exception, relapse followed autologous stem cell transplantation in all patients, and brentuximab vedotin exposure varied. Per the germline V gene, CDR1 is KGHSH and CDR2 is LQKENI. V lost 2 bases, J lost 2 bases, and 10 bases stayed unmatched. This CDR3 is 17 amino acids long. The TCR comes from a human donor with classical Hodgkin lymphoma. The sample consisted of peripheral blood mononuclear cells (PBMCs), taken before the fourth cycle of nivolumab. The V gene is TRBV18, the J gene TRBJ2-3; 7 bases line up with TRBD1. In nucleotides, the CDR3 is TGTGCCAGCTCACCAGGTTCCACAGGGGAACACACAGATACGCAGTATTTT. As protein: CASSPGSTGEHTDTQYF.